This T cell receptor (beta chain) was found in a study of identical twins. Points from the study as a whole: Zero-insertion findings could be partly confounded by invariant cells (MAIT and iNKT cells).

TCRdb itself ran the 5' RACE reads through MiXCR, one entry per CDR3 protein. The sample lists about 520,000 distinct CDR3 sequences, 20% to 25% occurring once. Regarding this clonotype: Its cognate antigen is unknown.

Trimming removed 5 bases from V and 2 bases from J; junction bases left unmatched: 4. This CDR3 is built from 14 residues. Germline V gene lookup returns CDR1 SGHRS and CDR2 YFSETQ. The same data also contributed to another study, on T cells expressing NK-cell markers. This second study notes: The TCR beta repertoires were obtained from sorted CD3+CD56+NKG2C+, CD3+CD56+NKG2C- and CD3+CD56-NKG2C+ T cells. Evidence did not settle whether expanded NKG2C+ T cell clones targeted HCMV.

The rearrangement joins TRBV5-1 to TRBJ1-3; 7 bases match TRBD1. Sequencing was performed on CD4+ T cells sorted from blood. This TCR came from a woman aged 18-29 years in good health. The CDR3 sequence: CASSEGGTGNTIYF. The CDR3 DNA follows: TGCGCCAGCAGTGAAGGGGGCACTGGAAACACCATATATTTT.